The clone carrying this T cell receptor beta chain was observed a handful of times. Its antigen is unknown. This entry belongs to a study of HIV-infected children after antiretroviral therapy interruption. Overall study: Most children had recorded EBV and CMV exposure.

Study-level results: Minor non-naive CD45RA+ populations, like EMRA or stem memory, might contaminate naive sorts.

Treatment reported: PENTA 11 planned treatment interruption arm or continuous ART arm. Sorting from thawed PBMCs isolated naive CD4+ CD45RA+ CD45RO- T cells. The TCR library was built from RNA with a 3' RACE protocol and unique molecular identifiers. Via MiXCR, TCRdb re-called the 3' RACE reads, giving one row per CDR3 protein. The table lists fewer than 45,000 distinct CDR3 sequences, 6.5% of them singletons. The CDR3 loop spans 16 amino acids. Germline V gives CDR1 ENHRY, CDR2 SYGVKD. The V and J ends lost 2 bases and 4 bases, in that order; junction bases with no gene match: 3. This chain links TRBV10-3 with TRBJ2-1, with TRBD2 matching 12 bases. The sample was CD45RA+ CD4+ T cells from PBMCs, pooled from several time points, taken from a donor given antiretroviral therapy, either interrupted or continuous. Noted subset: naive CD4+ CD45RA+ CD45RO- T cells. The TCR comes from a pool of human donors with HIV. The CDR3 reads CAISEASGGVYNEQFF. The CDR3 DNA is TGTGCCATCAGTGAGGCTAGCGGGGGGGTTTACAATGAGCAGTTCTTC.